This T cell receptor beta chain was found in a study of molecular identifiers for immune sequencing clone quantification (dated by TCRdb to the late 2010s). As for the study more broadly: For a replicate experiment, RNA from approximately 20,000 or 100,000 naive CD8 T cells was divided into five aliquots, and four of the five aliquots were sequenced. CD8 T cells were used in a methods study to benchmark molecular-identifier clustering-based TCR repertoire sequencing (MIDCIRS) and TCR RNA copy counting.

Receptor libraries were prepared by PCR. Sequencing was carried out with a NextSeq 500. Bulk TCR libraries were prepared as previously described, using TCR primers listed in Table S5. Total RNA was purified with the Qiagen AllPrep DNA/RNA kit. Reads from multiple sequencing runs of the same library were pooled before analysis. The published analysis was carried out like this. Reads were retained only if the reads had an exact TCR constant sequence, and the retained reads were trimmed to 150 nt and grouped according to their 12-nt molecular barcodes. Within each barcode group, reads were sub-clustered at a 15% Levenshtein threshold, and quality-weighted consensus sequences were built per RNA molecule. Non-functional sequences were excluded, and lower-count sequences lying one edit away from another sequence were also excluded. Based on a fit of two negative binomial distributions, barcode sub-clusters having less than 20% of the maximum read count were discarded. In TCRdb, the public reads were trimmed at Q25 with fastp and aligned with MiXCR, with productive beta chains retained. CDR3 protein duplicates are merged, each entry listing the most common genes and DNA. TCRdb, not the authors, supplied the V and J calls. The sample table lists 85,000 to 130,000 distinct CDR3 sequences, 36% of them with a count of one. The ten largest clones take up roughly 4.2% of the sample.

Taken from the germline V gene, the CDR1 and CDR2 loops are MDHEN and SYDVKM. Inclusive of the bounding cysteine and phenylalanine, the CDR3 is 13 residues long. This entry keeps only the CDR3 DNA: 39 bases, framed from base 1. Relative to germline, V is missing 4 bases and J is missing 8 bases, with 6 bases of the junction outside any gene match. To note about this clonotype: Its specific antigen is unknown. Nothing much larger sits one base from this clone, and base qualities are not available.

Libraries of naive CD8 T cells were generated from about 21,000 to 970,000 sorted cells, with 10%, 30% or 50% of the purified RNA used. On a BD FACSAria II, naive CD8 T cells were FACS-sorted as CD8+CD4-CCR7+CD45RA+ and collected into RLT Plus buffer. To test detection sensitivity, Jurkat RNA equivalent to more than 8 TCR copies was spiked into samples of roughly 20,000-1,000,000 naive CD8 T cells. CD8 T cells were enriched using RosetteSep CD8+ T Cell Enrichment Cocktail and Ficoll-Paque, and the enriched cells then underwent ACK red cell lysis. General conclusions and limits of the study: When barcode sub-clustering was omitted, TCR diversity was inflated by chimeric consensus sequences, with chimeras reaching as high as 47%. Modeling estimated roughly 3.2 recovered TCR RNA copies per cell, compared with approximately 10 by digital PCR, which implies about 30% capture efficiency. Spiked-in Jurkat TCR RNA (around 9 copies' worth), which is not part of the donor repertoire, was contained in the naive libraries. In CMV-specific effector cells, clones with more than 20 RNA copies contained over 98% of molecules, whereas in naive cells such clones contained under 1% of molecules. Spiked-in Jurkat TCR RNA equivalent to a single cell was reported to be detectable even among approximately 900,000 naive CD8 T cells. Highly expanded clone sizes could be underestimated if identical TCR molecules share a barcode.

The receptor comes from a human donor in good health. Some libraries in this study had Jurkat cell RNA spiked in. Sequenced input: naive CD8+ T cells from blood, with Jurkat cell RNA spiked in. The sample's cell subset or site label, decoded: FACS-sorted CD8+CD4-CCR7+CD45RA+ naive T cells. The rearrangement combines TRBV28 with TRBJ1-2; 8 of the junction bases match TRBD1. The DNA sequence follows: TGTGCCAGCAGTTCGGACAGGGCAAAAGGCTACACCTTC. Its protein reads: CASSSDRAKGYTF.